Shown below are 20 T cell receptor beta chains from a single sample sequenced in a study of blood T cell repertoires in COVID-19. This table comes from immunoSEQ multiplex PCR, and its TCRdb copy is limited to in-frame clones, with some not included. The repertoire holds tens of thousands of clones, around 91% seen once, with more than 13% in the top ten. The sample was peripheral blood. These receptors all stem from a woman in her sixties with active COVID-19.

The count of this clone is one. This rearrangement joins TRBV7-2 to TRBJ2-3; 8 positions match TRBD2. V was clipped by 1 base and J by 7 bases; unmatched bases: 10. The CDR3 spans 16 residues. The germline V gene encodes CDR1 SGHTA and CDR2 FQGNSA. In nucleotides, the CDR3 is TGTGCCAGCAGCTTAGGTCGGGCTAGCGGGTTAAATACGCAGTATTTT. Translating it yields CASSLGRASGLNTQYF.

In DNA form, the CDR3 reads TGTGCCAGCAGCCAAAAAATTATGGGGACAGGGAGCACTGAAGCTTTCTTT. This translates into CASSQKIMGTGSTEAFF. This chain joins TRBV3-1 (or the pseudogene TRBV3-2) and TRBJ1-1; TRBD1 agrees at 9 bases. V gave up 2 bases and J gave up 4 bases; unmatched junction bases: 11. CDR1 LGHDT and CDR2 YNNKEL come from the germline V gene (reference sequence). The CDR3 is 17 residues long.

This sequence joins TRBV7-2 and TRBJ2-4; D is undetermined. Germline values: CDR1 SGHTA, CDR2 FQGNSA. V lost 1 base and J lost 0, with 10 bases in between. The CDR3 sequence is 16 residues long. The CDR3 protein is CASSLDRILAKNIQYF. The CDR3, as DNA: TGTGCCAGCAGCTTAGACCGTATACTAGCCAAAAACATTCAGTACTTC.

V and J are TRBV15 and TRBJ2-1; TRBD2 might be the D (5 bases). Germline CDR1 LNHNV, CDR2 YYDKDF (reference sequence). The CDR3 is 18 residues long. The germline V and J ends were trimmed by 2 bases and 5 bases, with 22 bases remaining between them. The CDR3 DNA is TGTGCCACCAGCAGAAGCGGTCCGAGGCAGGCCGTTCACAATGAGCAGTTCTTC. Translation: CATSRSGPRQAVHNEQFF.

The chain links TRBV30 to TRBJ1-4; 8 bases match TRBD1. V trimming: 0 bases; J trimming: 8 bases; junction bases outside the gene matches: 8. There are 15 residues in the CDR3. In germline, CDR1 is GTSNPN, CDR2 SVGIG (reference sequence). The CDR3 sequence: CAWSVQTGVQEKLFF. The CDR3 DNA is TGTGCCTGGAGTGTACAGACAGGGGTTCAGGAAAAACTGTTTTTT.

The J gene is TRBJ1-2, the V gene TRBV14; maybe TRBD1 (6 bases). Germline V lookup: CDR1 SGHDN, CDR2 FVKESK. Trimming cost V 3 bases and J 4 bases, with 21 bases left between them. CDR3 length: 17 residues. The CDR3 loop is CASSQAPDRRRGYGYTF. DNA for the CDR3: TGTGCCAGCAGCCAGGCCCCTGACAGGAGGCGAGGCTATGGCTACACCTTC.

This chain connects TRBV7-3 to TRBJ2-1; possible D gene TRBD2, 6 bases. The V and J ends lost 5 bases and 1 base respectively, with 9 bases between them. CDR3 length equals 14 residues. Germline V CDR1 and CDR2: SGHTA, FQGTGA. The CDR3 here is CASSRDLSYNEQFF. DNA of the CDR3: TGTGCCAGCAGCCGGGACTTGTCCTACAATGAGCAGTTCTTC.

The chain couples TRBV27 to TRBJ2-1, with D maybe TRBD2 (6 bases). The length of the CDR3 is 13 residues. The V end lost 5 bases, the J end lost 4 bases, and 9 bases lay between the germline ends. Per the germline V gene, CDR1 is MNHEY and CDR2 is SMNVEV (reference sequence). The CDR3 loop reads CASSPEGYNEQFF. The CDR3 coding sequence is TGTGCCAGCAGTCCGGAGGGGTACAATGAGCAGTTCTTC.

The rearrangement joins TRBV19 to TRBJ2-2; 15 nucleotides align to TRBD2. The CDR3 sequence is 20 residues long. Per the germline V gene, CDR1 is LNHDA and CDR2 is SQIVND (reference sequence). V shed 6 bases and J 2 bases; nucleotides not matched to a gene: 13. CDR3 loop: CASRTDLGLAGGGNTGELFF. In DNA form, the CDR3 reads TGTGCCAGTAGAACCGACCTGGGACTAGCGGGGGGAGGTAACACCGGGGAGCTGTTTTTT.

The rearrangement uses TRBV18 and TRBJ2-6; D may be TRBD1 (6 bases). Trimming took 3 bases from V and 4 from J, leaving 13 bases between them. The length of the CDR3 is 16 residues. The V gene's germline CDR1 is KGHSH and CDR2 LQKENI. The CDR3 region is CASSPTTGTGANVLTF. The CDR3 DNA sequence: TGTGCCAGCTCACCCACCACAGGGACCGGGGCCAACGTCCTGACTTTC.

This chain links TRBV5-4 with TRBJ1-4; D call uncertain. CDR1 SGHNT and CDR2 YYREEE come from the germline V gene (reference sequence). V was pared by 0 bases and J by 6 bases, with 12 bases between. CDR3 length: 15 residues. The DNA for the CDR3 is TGTGCCAGCAGCTTGGGTACGAGAGAGGATGAAAAACTGTTTTTT. This encodes CASSLGTREDEKLFF.

Written as DNA, the CDR3 is TGTGCCAGCAGCTCCAGAGGATCCTCTTCGATTCCTGAGCAGTTCTTC. It is translated as CASSSRGSSSIPEQFF. This chain uses TRBV7-2 with TRBJ2-1; D remains unclear. Between the trimmed V and J ends, which lost 4 bases and 9 bases, there was a span of 22 bases. The CDR3 spans 16 residues. Germline V gives CDR1 SGHTA, CDR2 FQGNSA.

This rearrangement joins TRBV2 to TRBJ1-6; 10 bases are shared with TRBD1. The J segment lost 10 bases and the V segment lost 6 bases, leaving 3 bases of the junction unmatched. CDR1 is SNHLY and CDR2 is FYNNEI in the germline V gene. The CDR3 is made up of 13 amino acids. The CDR3 reads CASSDRGQSPLHF. CDR3 in DNA: TGTGCCAGCAGCGACAGGGGGCAATCACCCCTCCACTTT.

This sequence joins TRBV20-1 and TRBJ2-5; 7 bases match TRBD2. This CDR3 contains 14 residues. The V gene's germline CDR1 is DFQATT and CDR2 SNEGSKA (reference sequence). V was pared by 3 bases and J by 4 bases, with 8 bases of the junction left unmatched. The CDR3 spells CSASPWGGRETQYF. CDR3 nucleotides: TGCAGTGCTAGTCCCTGGGGGGGACGAGAGACCCAGTACTTC.

This clone was seen more than once but under ten times. The chain carries TRBV5-1 and TRBJ2-7; TRBD2 matches at 11 bases. The ends lost 4 bases at V and 7 bases at J; junction bases unmatched: 13. The CDR3 has 16 residues. CDR1 is SGHRS and CDR2 is YFSETQ in the germline V gene. Here the CDR3 reads CASSVTLAGGPIEQYF. As DNA, the CDR3 is TGCGCCAGCAGCGTAACCTTAGCGGGGGGGCCTATTGAGCAGTACTTC.

The chain carries TRBV12-5 and TRBJ1-5; D might be TRBD1 (5 bases). Trimming left V 0 bases short and J 0 bases short, with 12 bases between. CDR1 is LGHNT and CDR2 is FRNRAP in the germline V gene. The CDR3 length is 17 residues. CDR3 region: CASGLVDSSHSNQPQHF. In DNA, the CDR3 is TGTGCTAGTGGTTTGGTAGACAGTTCCCATAGCAATCAGCCCCAGCATTTT.

The chain couples TRBV6-2 or TRBV6-3 to TRBJ2-3; D not certain. The CDR3 runs 15 residues. Germline CDR1 is MNHEY and CDR2 is SVGEGT. V was clipped by 0 bases and J by 3 bases, with 10 bases between them. DNA for the CDR3: TGTGCCAGCAGTTACTCCCGGGTAAGGACAGATACGCAGTATTTT. Translated, it gives CASSYSRVRTDTQYF.

The CDR3 protein is CASSADAMNTEAFF. The DNA for the CDR3 is TGTGCCAGCAGCGCCGATGCGATGAACACTGAAGCTTTCTTT. V usage is TRBV2 and J usage is TRBJ1-1; D gene ambiguous. Germline V gene sequence: CDR1 SNHLY, CDR2 FYNNEI. The CDR3 is 14 residues long. The ends were cut back, 6 bases at V and 0 bases at J, with 11 bases in the middle.

The chain uses TRBV5-1 and TRBJ2-1; no clear D gene. Germline CDR1 is SGHRS and CDR2 is YFSETQ. Deletions cut 0 bases from V and 1 base from J, with 8 bases between. This CDR3 has 15 residues. CDR3 protein: CASSLDGLSYNEQFF. DNA for the CDR3: TGCGCCAGCAGCTTGGATGGGCTATCCTACAATGAGCAGTTCTTC.

This clone showed up just once. The rearrangement joins TRBV7-8 to TRBJ2-3; TRBD2 agrees at 9 bases. This CDR3 region has 14 residues. Per the germline V gene, CDR1 is SGHVS and CDR2 is FQNEAQ. The J segment lost 4 bases and the V segment lost 5 bases, leaving 4 bases of the junction unmatched. In nucleotides, the CDR3 is TGTGCCAGCAGCCTGGGACTAGCACCAGATACGCAGTATTTT. It is translated as CASSLGLAPDTQYF. The entire variable domain, with the rest obtained from reference TRBV7-8 and TRBJ2-3, is as follows: GAGVSQSPRYKVAKRGQDVALRCDPISGHVSLFWYQQALGQGPEFLTYFQNEAQLDKSGLPSDRFFAERPEGSVSTLKIQRTQQEDSAVYLCASSLGLAPDTQYFGPGTRLTVL.